Shown below are 23 T cell receptor beta chains from a single sample sequenced in a study of breast tumors, draining lymph nodes, adjacent tissues. Axillary draining lymph nodes of breast cancer patients supplied the node samples. TCRdb processed the multiplex PCR reads anew with MiXCR; each CDR3 protein has one entry. The table shows roughly 220,000 distinct CDR3 sequences, with less than 35% occurring only once. Sequencing used axillary lymph node tissue. Receptors were obtained from a female donor with breast cancer. Some clones in this sample may be carry-over from other donors' samples.

This clonotype was found a few times. V is TRBV7-8 and J is TRBJ2-5, with D possibly being TRBD1 or TRBD2 (6 bases each). The CDR3 covers 17 residues. Germline CDR1 reads SGHVS; CDR2 reads FQNEAQ. Trimming cost V 5 bases and J 9 bases, with 28 bases left between them. The chain's CDR3 is CASSPSSWGVGAEPQYF. The DNA of the CDR3 is TGTGCCAGCAGCCCCTCCTCGTGGGGGGTGGGGGCGGAGCCCCAGTACTTC.

Only one count was recorded for this clonotype. A much larger clone lies one base from this, so it may be a read error. The chain recombines TRBV10-3 with TRBJ1-6, with D possibly being TRBD1 (6 bases). CDR1 and CDR2 from the germline V gene are ENHRY and SYGVKD. CDR3 length: 14 amino acids. Trimming removed 6 bases at V and 7 bases at J, with 13 bases between. The CDR3 spells CAIRAAGVNSPLHF. The CDR3 region has the DNA TGTGCCATCAGGGCCGCAGGGGTAAATTCACCCCTCCACTTT.

By share of the sample, this clonotype is medium-sized (0.01 to 0.1%). The V gene is TRBV11-3, the J gene TRBJ2-2, with a tentative D call TRBD2 (6 bases). V lost 3 bases and J 4 bases, leaving 6 bases between the germline ends. Germline CDR1 SGHNT, CDR2 YENEEA. The CDR3 spans 13 residues. The CDR3 bases are TGTGCCAGCAGCTTGGGGGGCACCGGGGAGCTGTTTTTT. Translated, it gives CASSLGGTGELFF. Using reference TRBV11-3 and TRBJ2-2 for the parts outside the CDR3, the full variable domain is EAGVVQSPRYKIIEKKQPVAFWCNPISGHNTLYWYLQNLGQGPELLIRYENEEAVDDSQLPKDRFSAERLKGVDSTLKIQPAELGDSAVYLCASSLGGTGELFFGEGSRLTVL.

This clonotype was seen repeatedly, ten times or more. V gene TRBV6-6 combines with J gene TRBJ1-3; the match to TRBD1 covers 11 bases. Germline V CDR1 and CDR2: MNHNY, SVGAGI (reference sequence). V lost 6 bases, J lost 5 bases, and 6 bases stayed unmatched. This CDR3 comprises 15 residues. This CDR3 is CASRGGQGGRNTIYF. CDR3 DNA sequence: TGTGCCAGCAGAGGGGGACAGGGGGGACGAAACACCATATATTTT.

This clonotype was picked up many times. CDR3 protein: CATSGNSVNEQFF. The CDR3 DNA sequence: TGTGCCACCAGTGGAAACAGCGTCAATGAGCAGTTCTTC. The chain recombines TRBV24-1 with TRBJ2-1, with D hard to call. Germline values: CDR1 KGHDR, CDR2 SFDVKD. This CDR3 region has 13 residues. Between the trimmed V and J ends, which lost 5 bases and 6 bases, there was a span of 10 bases.

Only one count was recorded for this clonotype. The chain joins TRBV18 to TRBJ1-1; tentatively, D is TRBD1 (5 bases). V was cut by 0 bases and J by 2 bases, with 7 bases left in between. Germline CDR1 KGHSH, CDR2 LQKENI. This CDR3 has 14 residues. In nucleotides, the CDR3 is TGTGCCAGCTCACCACCCGACAGAAACACTGAAGCTTTCTTT. This codes for CASSPPDRNTEAFF.

The sample holds many counts of this clonotype. The J gene is TRBJ1-2, the V gene TRBV7-8; 10 bases are a match to TRBD1. V was clipped by 5 bases and J by 8 bases; unmatched bases: 8. The V gene's germline CDR1 is SGHVS and CDR2 FQNEAQ. The CDR3 covers 14 residues. This CDR3 reads CASSVRQGAGGYTF. DNA for the CDR3: TGTGCCAGCAGCGTAAGACAGGGGGCTGGCGGCTACACCTTC. Looking up the rest from reference TRBV7-8 and TRBJ1-2 gives the full variable domain: GAGVSQSPRYKVAKRGQDVALRCDPISGHVSLFWYQQALGQGPEFLTYFQNEAQLDKSGLPSDRFFAERPEGSVSTLKIQRTQQEDSAVYLCASSVRQGAGGYTFGSGTRLTVV.

The chain employs TRBV5-5 and TRBJ2-5; 9 bases are shared with TRBD2. The CDR3 contains 12 residues. CDR1 and CDR2 (germline): SGHKS, YYEKEE (reference sequence). Trimming took 8 bases from V and 4 from J; bases not matched to a gene: 3. CDR3 loop: CARTSGGETQYF. The CDR3 coding sequence is TGTGCCAGGACTAGCGGTGGAGAGACCCAGTACTTC.

This clonotype was observed many times. J is TRBJ2-3 and V is TRBV10-2; weak D call: TRBD2 (7 bases). CDR3 length: 18 amino acids. Looked up from germline, CDR1 is WSHSY and CDR2 is SAAADI. Trimming stripped 9 bases from V and 1 base from J, with 26 bases between. DNA for the CDR3: TGCGCCAGTAGGGACCTGGGAAGGGGGGAGGGCCGCACAGATACGCAGTATTTT. Translation gives CASRDLGRGEGRTDTQYF.

This clonotype appeared many times. The V call is TRBV5-1, the J call TRBJ1-4; D perhaps matches TRBD1 (5 bases). CDR1 is SGHRS, CDR2 YFSETQ, per germline. The V and J ends lost 1 base and 7 bases respectively, with 11 bases between them. This CDR3 region has 14 residues. The CDR3 DNA sequence: TGCGCCAGCAGCTTGAAAACGGGGGGTGAAAAACTGTTTTTT. It yields the protein CASSLKTGGEKLFF.

About this clonotype: A clone one base away is much larger, so this may be a read error. The CDR3 sequence: CASSFTGGGQPQHF. The DNA for the CDR3 is TGTGCCAGCAGTTTCACAGGGGGAGGTCAGCCCCAGCATTTT. The chain has TRBV12-3 or TRBV12-4 and TRBJ1-5, with 8 bases identical to TRBD1. This CDR3 has 14 amino acids. Trimming took 3 bases from V and 6 from J; bases not matched to a gene: 4.

This clonotype was seen repeatedly, ten times or more. The CDR3 is CSPQDGPNNSPLHF. CDR3 sequence (DNA): TGCAGCCCGCAGGACGGGCCAAATAATTCACCCCTCCACTTT. This chain uses TRBV29-1 with TRBJ1-6, with no clear D. Germline assignment: CDR1 SQVTM and CDR2 ANQGSEA. With 8 bases removed from V and 5 bases from J, the gap between germline ends came to 16 bases. The CDR3 is made up of 14 amino acids. Filled out from reference TRBV29-1 and TRBJ1-6, the complete variable domain reads SAVISQKPSRDICQRGTSLTIQCQVDSQVTMMFWYRQQPGQSLTLIATANQGSEATYESGFVIDKFPISRPNLTFSTLTVSNMSPEDSSIYLCSPQDGPNNSPLHFGNGTRLTVT.

Points on this clonotype: This clone may be a read error of a much larger clone one base away. The CDR3 DNA reads as TGTGCCAGCACCCACGCGGGAGGAGTAGAGCAGTACTTC. Its translation: CASTHAGGVEQYF. This chain links TRBV12-3 or TRBV12-4 with TRBJ2-7; 8 nucleotides align to TRBD2. V shed 7 bases, J shed 7 bases, and the junction held 9 bases outside the gene matches. The CDR3 totals 13 residues.

At least ten counts were recorded for this clonotype. The rearrangement uses TRBV19 and TRBJ1-4; no clear D gene. The CDR3 sequence is 13 residues long. The germline V and J ends were trimmed by 3 bases and 5 bases, with 7 bases remaining between them. CDR1 LNHDA and CDR2 SQIVND come from the germline V gene (reference sequence). The CDR3 DNA reads TGTGCCAGTAGTATTAGCATAAATGAAAAACTGTTTTTT. It translates to CASSISINEKLFF.

In its sample, this clonotype was seen many times. The chain is built from TRBV3-1 and TRBJ1-3, with no clear D. The CDR3 contains 15 residues. Trimming removed 0 bases from V and 0 bases from J, with 6 bases in between. The germline CDR1 and CDR2 sequences are LGHDT and YNNKEL (reference sequence). CDR3 protein: CASSQELTSGNTIYF. The CDR3 region has the DNA TGTGCCAGCAGCCAAGAGCTTACCTCTGGAAACACCATATATTTT.

This clonotype was detected many times. This chain joins TRBV16 and TRBJ1-2, with 8 bases that match TRBD1. The trim removed 2 bases at V and 13 bases at J, leaving 9 bases unmatched. There are 13 residues in the CDR3. CDR1 and CDR2 (germline): KGHSY, FQNENV. CDR3 sequence reads: CASSQRGTGEFTF. Written as DNA, the CDR3 is TGTGCCAGCAGCCAAAGAGGGACAGGAGAGTTCACCTTC. Variable domain in full (rest from reference TRBV16 and TRBJ1-2): GEEVAQTPKHLVRGEGQKAKLYCAPIKGHSYVFWYQQVLKNEFKFLISFQNENVFDETGMPKERFSAKCLPNSPCSLEIQATKLEDSAVYFCASSQRGTGEFTFGSGTRLTVV.

This clonotype was found many times. The rearrangement uses TRBV7-9 and TRBJ2-1; 7 nucleotides agree with TRBD2. The CDR3 sequence is 15 residues long. V shed 1 base and J 3 bases; nucleotides not matched to a gene: 3. Germline lookup yields CDR1 SEHNR and CDR2 FQNEAQ (reference sequence). The chain's CDR3 is CASSLGGSGYNEQFF. CDR3 DNA: TGTGCCAGCAGCTTAGGCGGGAGTGGCTACAATGAGCAGTTCTTC.

This clonotype was seen many times. J is TRBJ1-4 and V is TRBV3-1; D not resolved. V dropped 3 bases and J dropped 0 bases, with 2 bases sitting between them. The CDR3 consists of 13 residues. Germline V gives CDR1 LGHDT, CDR2 YNNKEL (reference sequence). The CDR3 sequence is CASSQATNEKLFF. In nucleotides, the CDR3 is TGTGCCAGCAGCCAGGCAACTAATGAAAAACTGTTTTTT.

There are many counts of this clonotype. J is TRBJ2-1 and V is TRBV7-9, with TRBD2 matching 12 bases. The V gene end was trimmed by 6 bases and the J gene end by 9 bases; junction bases not matched to a gene: 12. This CDR3 region has 16 residues. Germline-derived CDR1 and CDR2 are SEHNR and FQNEAQ (reference sequence). CDR3 region: CASSLRGLAGGSEQFF. The CDR3 DNA reads TGTGCCAGCAGTTTACGAGGTCTAGCGGGAGGGAGTGAGCAGTTCTTC.

In regard to this clonotype: A much larger clone lies one base from this, so it may be a read error. The rearrangement joins TRBV12-3 or TRBV12-4 to TRBJ2-2; D not certain. The V end lost 1 base, the J end lost 0 bases, and 3 bases lay between the germline ends. The CDR3 has 14 amino acids. The CDR3 is CASSLEANTGELFF. The CDR3 bases are TGTGCCAGCAGTTTAGAGGCGAACACCGGGGAGCTGTTTTTT.

This clonotype was counted only a few times. Being one base from a much bigger clone, this may be a read error. The V gene is TRBV12-3 or TRBV12-4, the J gene TRBJ2-2, with D possibly matching TRBD1 (7 bases). The CDR3 runs to 14 residues. The CDR3 region is CASKAGGNTGEPFF. The CDR3 DNA reads as TGTGCCAGCAAGGCAGGGGGGAACACCGGGGAGCCGTTTTTT.

In the case of this clonotype: A much larger clone differs by one base, so this may be a read error. The rearrangement joins TRBV4-3 to TRBJ1-3, with D unresolved. This CDR3 is 16 amino acids long. Germline CDR1 is LGHNA and CDR2 is YSLEER. The CDR3 loop is CASCQILGISGNTIYF. In DNA, the CDR3 is TGCGCCAGCTGCCAAATACTGGGGATCTCTGGAAACACCATATATTTT.

The table lists this clonotype with a few counts. A clone one base away is much larger, so this may be a read error. The V call is TRBV20-1, the J call TRBJ1-3; D ambiguous. This CDR3 is built from 15 residues. Germline loops: CDR1 DFQATT, CDR2 SNEGSKA (reference sequence). This CDR3 reads CSAALGPVSANTIYF. The CDR3 DNA sequence: TGCAGTGCGGCTTTGGGCCCCGTCTCTGCAAACACCATATATTTT.